These 2 T cell receptor beta chains were all obtained from the same sample, sequenced in a study of T cell changes during pregnancy in multiple sclerosis. TCRdb's table, derived via immunoSEQ multiplex PCR, lists solely in-frame clones and lacks some. The sample yields almost 50,000 clones, roughly 95% seen once. The material sequenced was CD4+ T cells from peripheral blood mononuclear cells, taken in the third trimester of pregnancy. These receptors were obtained from a female donor with multiple sclerosis, enrolled in a pregnancy study.

This sequence joins TRBV11-3 and TRBJ2-3; 9 bases fit TRBD2. Germline loops: CDR1 SGHNT, CDR2 YENEEA. The trim removed 2 bases at V and 2 bases at J, leaving 5 bases unmatched. The CDR3 runs to 16 residues. The CDR3 DNA reads TGTGCCAGCAGCTTATCTAGCGGGGCTTCCACAGATACGCAGTATTTT. Its translation is CASSLSSGASTDTQYF.

The chain joins TRBV29-1 to TRBJ2-3; D gene uncertain. The V gene's germline CDR1 is SQVTM and CDR2 ANQGSEA. CDR3 length: 11 amino acids. Trimming removed 5 bases from V and 4 bases from J, with 7 bases in between. This chain's CDR3 is CSVLSADTQYF. The CDR3 bases are TGCAGCGTTCTTTCAGCAGATACGCAGTATTTT.